This TCR beta chain stems from a study of metastatic and nonmetastatic thyroid tumors. As for the study in general: Repertoires from malignant and benign thyroid patients were compared across blood and tumor or nodule tissue. Study conclusions and caveats: Within blood and tumor, benign nodules reportedly had significantly lower TCR beta diversity than malignant thyroid tumors did.

V was pared by 5 bases and J by 2 bases, with 18 bases between. Germline V gene sequence: CDR1 SGHAT, CDR2 FQDESV (reference sequence). CDR3 size: 16 residues. In this sample, this clone turned up many times. Antigen unknown. Authors' data handling: The authors used CDR3 differences across clinicopathological groups to build a distant-metastasis classifier for papillary thyroid cancer. MiXCR reprocessed the PCR reads for TCRdb. The V and J calls and clone size come from TCRdb's table, not from the authors' own analysis. The sample carries some 38,000 clones, around 20% recorded once. Every patient underwent thyroid surgery untreated.

The receptor was isolated from a female donor with papillary thyroid cancer or a benign thyroid nodule (not recorded which). Some clones in this sample may be carry-over from other donors' samples. The chain has TRBV11-1 and TRBJ1-1; possible D gene TRBD1, 5 bases. Sequencing was performed on blood. The CDR3 DNA is TGTGCCAGCAGCCACTCTCCCGACAGTCGAAACACTGAAGCTTTCTTT. This sequence encodes CASSHSPDSRNTEAFF.